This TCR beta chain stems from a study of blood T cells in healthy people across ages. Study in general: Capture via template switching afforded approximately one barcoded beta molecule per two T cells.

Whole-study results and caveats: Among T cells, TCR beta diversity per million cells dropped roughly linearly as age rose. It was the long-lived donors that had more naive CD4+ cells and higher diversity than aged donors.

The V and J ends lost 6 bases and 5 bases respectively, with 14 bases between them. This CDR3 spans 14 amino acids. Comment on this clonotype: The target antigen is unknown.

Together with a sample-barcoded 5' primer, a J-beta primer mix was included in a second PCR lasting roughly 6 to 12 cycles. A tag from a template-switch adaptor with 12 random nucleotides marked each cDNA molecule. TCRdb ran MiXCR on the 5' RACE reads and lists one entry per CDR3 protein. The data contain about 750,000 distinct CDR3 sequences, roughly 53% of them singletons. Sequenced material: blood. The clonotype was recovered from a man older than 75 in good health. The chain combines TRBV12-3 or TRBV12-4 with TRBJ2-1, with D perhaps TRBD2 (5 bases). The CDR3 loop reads CASSTGNINNEQFF. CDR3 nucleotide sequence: TGTGCCAGCAGCACCGGGAACATCAACAATGAGCAGTTCTTC.